This T cell receptor (beta chain) originates from a study of T-cell reconstitution after alpha-beta-depleted transplantation in children. Points from the study as a whole: From newly produced T cells came most of the T-cell counts and diversity one year after transplant. The origin of alpha-beta T cells about two months after transplant was reportedly several hundred expanded graft clones.

This clonotype was seen only a few times. Antigen specificity is unknown. The authors prepared the TCRbeta library with unique molecular identifiers. TCRdb reanalysed the PCR reads using MiXCR and keeps one entry per CDR3 protein. The sample holds 250,000 to 400,000 distinct CDR3 sequences, around 20% seen once. This CDR3 region has 12 residues. V was cut by 3 bases and J by 4 bases, with 10 bases left in between. Germline values: CDR1 DFQATT, CDR2 SNEGSKA (reference sequence). This rearrangement joins TRBV20-1 to TRBJ2-7; possibly TRBD2 for D (5 bases). The TCR was taken from a male patient aged 5 to 17 who had a stem cell transplant for acute lymphoblastic leukemia, so the T cells may come from the graft donor. Material: PBMCs, mostly from graft donor cells, obtained 180 days after TCRalphabeta/CD19-depleted stem cell transplant. CDR3 nucleotide sequence: TGCAGTGCTAGCGGGAAGGCGTACGAGCAGTACTTC. Its protein is CSASGKAYEQYF.